This T cell receptor (beta chain) was profiled in a study of human T cells and chemical hapten exposure. Across the study: On roughly 2 cm by roughly 2 cm of upper inner arm skin, sensitization was performed with 2% DPC.

The CDR3 spans 16 residues. Trimming pared 0 bases from V and 3 bases from J, leaving 14 bases between. CDR1 and CDR2 (germline): DFQATT, SNEGSKA (reference sequence). The sample holds many counts of this clonotype. The antigen remains undetermined. Library construction involved attaching unique molecular identifiers to individual cDNA molecules, which allowed quantitative, reproducible TCR counting. TCRdb reprocessed the RACE reads with MiXCR, giving one entry per CDR3 protein. Of around 360,000 distinct CDR3 sequences listed, around 6% are singletons. Regarding time point: patch test 2, 6 weeks after DPC sensitization. Treatment specified: therapeutic diphenylcyclopropenone sensitization with weekly scalp DPC. Overall study results and limits: Following DPC sensitization, TCRs present above 1 in 1000 frequency showed no change. PT1 expanded TCR counts correlated positively with patch test score.

Sample: whole blood, taken in connection with sensitization to the hapten diphenylcyclopropenone (DPC). The gene calls are TRBV20-1 and TRBJ1-4; possible D gene TRBD1, 5 bases. The source of this sequence is a woman between 18 and 30 years old with alopecia areata. Some clones in this sample may be carry-over from other donors' samples. CDR3 in amino acids: CSARDSGQGSNEKLFF. CDR3 DNA: TGCAGTGCTAGAGATAGCGGCCAGGGATCTAATGAAAAACTGTTTTTT.